The following is a T cell receptor (beta chain) sequence with its context. This clonotype was observed many times. What this receptor recognizes is not known. Qualities for individual bases were not recorded, and no much larger clone is one base off. The entry originates in a study of T cell repertoires in cytomegalovirus infection (dated by TCRdb to the late 2010s). For the study in its entirety: Recently identified HLA-C-restricted CMV epitopes, whose presentation resists viral immunomodulation, were targeted by peptide stimulations together with well-studied HLA-B-restricted epitopes. Donor HLA type was relevant to the analysis, because carriage of CMV infection together with the matching HLA type was indicated by public TCR beta signatures. Overall results and qualifications from the work: The ex vivo response was dominated by HLA-C-restricted CMV-specific TCR beta clonotypes, and the single most frequent clonotype in two of eight donors was supplied by these HLA-C-restricted clonotypes. In both this cohort and an independent cohort of 352 donors, the cumulative frequency of public TCR beta family members distinguished carriers of CMV infection plus the relevant HLA type.

The intended sense of this specimen's treatment or condition label: in vitro stimulation with specific CMV peptide epitopes to enrich CMV-specific T cells. For CDR1 and CDR2, the germline V gene lists SGHTA and FQGNSA. V was cut back by 5 bases and J by 1 base, leaving a gap of 11 bases between them. The cysteine opens and the phenylalanine closes a CDR3 of 14 amino acids. The sequence is cut down to CDR3 DNA, 42 bases in frame from base 1. The data were produced on an Illumina HiSeq 1500. The public reads were quality trimmed at Q25 with fastp and then assembled into clones with MiXCR by TCRdb, keeping productive beta chains. Records with the same CDR3 protein are collapsed into one entry carrying the most frequent genes and DNA. Across this sample there are around 500,000 distinct CDR3 sequences, with approximately 40% seen only once. Together, the top ten hold around two fifths of the sample.

This receptor was taken from a human donor in good health (CMV status not recorded). Some clones in this sample may be carry-over from other donors' samples. The sample here was cultured PBMCs, taken from culture after CMV antigen stimulation. The receptor chain draws on TRBV7-2 and TRBJ2-5; TRBD1 is a possible D gene, resting on 7 matching bases. The CDR3 protein is CASSPGGTQETQYF. The DNA sequence reads TGTGCCAGCAGCCCAGGGGGGACCCAAGAGACCCAGTACTTC.